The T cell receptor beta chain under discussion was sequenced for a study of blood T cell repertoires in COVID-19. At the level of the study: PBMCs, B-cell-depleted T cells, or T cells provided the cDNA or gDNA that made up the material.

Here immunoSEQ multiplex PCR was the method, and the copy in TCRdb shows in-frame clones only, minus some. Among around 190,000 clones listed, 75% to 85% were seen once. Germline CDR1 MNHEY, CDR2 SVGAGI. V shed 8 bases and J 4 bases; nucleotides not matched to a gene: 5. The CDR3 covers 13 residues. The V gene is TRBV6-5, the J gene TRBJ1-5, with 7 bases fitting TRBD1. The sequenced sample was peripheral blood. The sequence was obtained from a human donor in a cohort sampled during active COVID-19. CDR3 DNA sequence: TGTGCCAGCGTACAGGGGAGAAATCAGCCCCAGCATTTT. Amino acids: CASVQGRNQPQHF.